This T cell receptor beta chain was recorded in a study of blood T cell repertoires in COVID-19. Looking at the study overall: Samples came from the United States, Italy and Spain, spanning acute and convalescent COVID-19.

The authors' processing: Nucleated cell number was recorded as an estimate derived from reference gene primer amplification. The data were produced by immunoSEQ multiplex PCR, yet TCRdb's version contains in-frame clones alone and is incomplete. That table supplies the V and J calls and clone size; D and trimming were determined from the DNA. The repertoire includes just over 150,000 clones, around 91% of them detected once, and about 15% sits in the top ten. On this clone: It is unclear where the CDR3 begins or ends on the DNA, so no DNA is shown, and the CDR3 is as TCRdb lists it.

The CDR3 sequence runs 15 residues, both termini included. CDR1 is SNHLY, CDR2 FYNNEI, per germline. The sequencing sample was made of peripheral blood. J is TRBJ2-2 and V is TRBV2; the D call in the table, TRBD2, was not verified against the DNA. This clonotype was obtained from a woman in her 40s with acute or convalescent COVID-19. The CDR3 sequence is CASSPGTRRAGELFF.